Listed here are 27 T cell receptor beta chains from one sample, sequenced in a study of blood T cell repertoires in COVID-19. Method: immunoSEQ multiplex PCR; TCRdb's copy keeps in-frame clones and lacks some. The table has some 75,000 clones, roughly 90% seen once. Sequenced: peripheral blood. The receptors stem from a man between 70 and 80 years old with active or convalescent COVID-19.

This rearrangement joins TRBV21-1 to TRBJ1-4; the table names TRBD1, a call not compared with the DNA. TRBV21-1 is assigned pseudogene status. CDR3 length equals 14 residues. CDR3 sequence reads: CASSRQGRYEKLFF. CDR3 sequence (DNA): TGTGCCAGCAGCAGACAGGGGAGATATGAAAAACTGTTTTTT.

The CDR3, as DNA: TGTGCCTGGAGTGTAAAGGGGATTGGGACTGAAGCTTTCTTT. It codes for CAWSVKGIGTEAFF. The J gene is TRBJ1-1, the V gene TRBV30; D might be TRBD1 (5 bases). The CDR3 length is 14 residues. CDR1 and CDR2 (germline): GTSNPN, SVGIG (reference sequence). The V gene lost 0 bases and the J gene lost 5 bases, with 13 bases spanning the gap.

This chain joins TRBV19 and TRBJ1-4, with D perhaps TRBD1 (6 bases). The CDR3 sequence is 17 residues long. Trimming removed 5 bases at V and 0 bases at J, with 16 bases between. Looked up from germline, CDR1 is LNHDA and CDR2 is SQIVND (reference sequence). The DNA of the CDR3 is TGTGCCAGTAGTTCACCGGGACATTCTGCAACTAATGAAAAACTGTTTTTT. This translates into CASSSPGHSATNEKLFF.

V and J are TRBV21-1 and TRBJ1-2; the table's D call, TRBD1, was not checked against the DNA. TRBV21-1 is given as a pseudogene. This CDR3 is built from 15 residues. The CDR3 loop reads CASNKETVSFYGYTF. In nucleotides, the CDR3 is TGTGCCAGCAACAAAGAGACAGTGAGCTTCTATGGCTACACCTTC.

The chain uses TRBV5-1 and TRBJ1-3; 8 nucleotides agree with TRBD1. Trimming took 0 bases from V and 0 from J; bases not matched to a gene: 5. CDR1 SGHRS and CDR2 YFSETQ come from the germline V gene. The CDR3 contains 17 residues. As DNA, the CDR3 is TGCGCCAGCAGCTTGGAGATTGGACAGGGCTCTGGAAACACCATATATTTT. Translation: CASSLEIGQGSGNTIYF.

The V gene is TRBV6-1, the J gene TRBJ2-1; D remains unclear. V was pared by 2 bases and J by 2 bases, with 13 bases between. The CDR3 contains 16 residues. Germline CDR1 and CDR2: MNHNS and SASEGT. The chain's CDR3 is CASSESSLPPYNEQFF. The CDR3 bases are TGTGCCAGCAGTGAAAGCTCCCTCCCCCCCTACAATGAGCAGTTCTTC.

This rearrangement joins TRBV27 to TRBJ1-1; 7 bases line up with TRBD1. V lost 5 bases and J lost 5; bases outside the gene matches: 11. Germline V gives CDR1 MNHEY, CDR2 SMNVEV (reference sequence). The CDR3 totals 15 residues. The DNA of the CDR3 is TGTGCCAGCAGTCCATCGACAGGGTGGAGTACTGAAGCTTTCTTT. It translates to CASSPSTGWSTEAFF.

J is TRBJ2-3 and V is TRBV9; TRBD2 matches 7 bases. Germline assignment: CDR1 SGDLS and CDR2 YYNGEE. The CDR3 sequence is 16 residues long. After removal of 0 bases from V and 7 bases from J, the junction contained 11 bases not matched to a gene. CDR3 nucleotides: TGTGCCAGCAGCGTAGCTCCCAGCGGGGTATATAATACGCAGTATTTT. Its protein product is CASSVAPSGVYNTQYF.

This chain connects TRBV18 to TRBJ2-7; D not certain. This CDR3 region has 15 residues. Trimming stripped 6 bases from V and 0 bases from J, with 15 bases between. The germline CDR1 and CDR2 sequences are KGHSH and LQKENI. This chain's CDR3 is CASSPSARSSYEQYF. CDR3 sequence (DNA): TGTGCCAGCTCTCCTTCAGCGAGGAGCTCCTACGAGCAGTACTTC.

The chain recombines TRBV19 with TRBJ1-2; possibly TRBD1 for D (5 bases). The CDR3 spans 13 residues. Germline CDR1 LNHDA, CDR2 SQIVND (reference sequence). Trimming left V 6 bases short and J 4 bases short, with 12 bases between. The CDR3 here is CASSLGGTYGYTF. CDR3 sequence (DNA): TGTGCCAGTAGCCTGGGGGGTACCTATGGCTACACCTTC.

This chain links TRBV5-1 with TRBJ2-2; the match to TRBD1 covers 7 bases. This CDR3 is built from 15 residues. Germline assignment: CDR1 SGHRS and CDR2 YFSETQ. J gave up 6 bases and V 2 bases, and 7 bases lay outside the gene matches. CDR3 region: CASSFDRAGPGELFF. CDR3 bases: TGCGCCAGCAGCTTTGACAGGGCCGGACCCGGGGAGCTGTTTTTT.

The V call is TRBV7-2, the J call TRBJ2-3, with 9 bases identical to TRBD1. Trimming removed 2 bases from V and 10 bases from J; junction bases left unmatched: 13. Germline V gene lookup returns CDR1 SGHTA and CDR2 FQGNSA. There are 16 residues in the CDR3. The CDR3 protein is CASSLSVGARQGAQYF. CDR3 nucleotides: TGTGCCAGCAGCTTAAGTGTGGGGGCCCGACAGGGGGCGCAGTATTTT.

This clone came up a few times. CDR3 DNA: TGTGCCAGCGGGTCCTTTACGGAGAGCTATGGCTACACCTTC. This codes for CASGSFTESYGYTF. The rearrangement uses TRBV28 and TRBJ1-2; D not certain. Trimming took off 8 bases at V and 4 bases at J, with 17 bases between the two ends. The CDR3 has 14 amino acids. The germline gives CDR1 MDHEN, CDR2 SYDVKM.

The chain combines TRBV18 with TRBJ1-1; 8 bases line up with TRBD1. This CDR3 contains 16 residues. With 9 bases clipped from V and 0 bases from J, the junction kept 12 bases outside the gene matches. CDR1 and CDR2 (germline): KGHSH, LQKENI. CDR3 DNA sequence: TGTGCCAGTCATCCTCCACAGGGGGGGATGAACACTGAAGCTTTCTTT. Its translation: CASHPPQGGMNTEAFF. Filled out from reference TRBV18 and TRBJ1-1, the complete variable domain reads NAGVMQNPRHLVRRRGQEARLRCSPMKGHSHVYWYRQLPEEGLKFMVYLQKENIIDESGMPKERFSAEFPKEGPSILRIQQVVRGDSAAYFCASHPPQGGMNTEAFFGQGTRLTVV.

The V call is TRBV27, the J call TRBJ1-2; TRBD1 matches 10 bases. The trim removed 8 bases at V and 8 bases at J, leaving 5 bases unmatched. CDR1 and CDR2 (germline): MNHEY, SMNVEV (reference sequence). CDR3 length equals 12 residues. The CDR3 DNA reads TGTGCCAGCGGACAGGGGGGACAGGGCTACACCTTC. Translated, it gives CASGQGGQGYTF.

The V and J genes are TRBV11-2 and TRBJ2-5; D remains ambiguous. The length of the CDR3 is 14 residues. CDR1 is SGHAT and CDR2 is FQNNGV in the germline V gene. V lost 1 base and J 2 bases, leaving 8 bases between the germline ends. As DNA, the CDR3 is TGTGCCAGCAGCTTAGGGGTACTACAAGAGACCCAGTACTTC. Encoded protein: CASSLGVLQETQYF. Looking up the rest from reference TRBV11-2 and TRBJ2-5 gives the full variable domain: EAGVAQSPRYKIIEKRQSVAFWCNPISGHATLYWYQQILGQGPKLLIQFQNNGVVDDSQLPKDRFSAERLKGVDSTLKIQPAKLEDSAVYLCASSLGVLQETQYFGPGTRLLVL.

In the case of this clone: Relative to the germline gene, one junction end is altered; a read error may explain this. The V and J genes are TRBV2 and TRBJ2-7, with 12 bases matching TRBD2. Germline V gene data show CDR1 as SNHLY and CDR2 as FYNNEI. The CDR3 consists of 15 residues. CDR3 sequence (DNA): TGTGCCAGCAGTGAAATCTCCGGACTAGCGGGAATTTGGCACTTC. As protein: CASSEISGLAGIWHF.

This chain connects TRBV18 to TRBJ2-5; D possibly corresponds to TRBD1 (6 bases). Per germline, CDR1 KGHSH and CDR2 LQKENI. V was shortened by 3 bases and J by 1 base, with 12 bases between the two germline ends. This CDR3 is 15 amino acids long. The CDR3, as DNA: TGTGCCAGCTCACCTCTGACAGGATCCCAAGAGACCCAGTACTTC. Its translation: CASSPLTGSQETQYF.

The rearrangement joins TRBV5-4 to TRBJ2-3; the match to TRBD2 covers 8 bases. CDR3 length equals 16 residues. Germline V gene data show CDR1 as SGHNT and CDR2 as YYREEE (reference sequence). V lost 4 bases, J lost 2 bases, and 9 bases stayed unmatched. CDR3 DNA: TGTGCCAGCAGCCCGGGCGGCGGGGGGTACACAGATACGCAGTATTTT. Residues: CASSPGGGGYTDTQYF.

The chain is built from TRBV6-1 and TRBJ2-3; tentatively, D is TRBD2 (6 bases). The V and J ends lost 2 bases and 2 bases respectively, with 17 bases between them. CDR1 and CDR2 from the germline V gene are MNHNS and SASEGT. The CDR3 is made up of 17 amino acids. The CDR3 DNA reads as TGTGCCAGCAGTGAATGGGACTCCATAGACTCCACAGATACGCAGTATTTT. Amino acids: CASSEWDSIDSTDTQYF.

V is TRBV5-6 and J is TRBJ1-2, with 7 bases matching TRBD1. The CDR3 has 13 amino acids. The germline V gene has CDR1 SGHDT and CDR2 YYEEEE. V trimming: 0 bases; J trimming: 5 bases; junction bases outside the gene matches: 1. This chain's CDR3 is CASSLDRGYGYTF. In DNA, the CDR3 is TGTGCCAGCAGCTTGGACAGGGGTTATGGCTACACCTTC.

This rearrangement joins TRBV18 to TRBJ2-7, with 10 bases fitting TRBD2. Germline-derived CDR1 and CDR2 are KGHSH and LQKENI. This CDR3 region has 16 residues. The trim removed 0 bases at V and 2 bases at J, leaving 4 bases unmatched. CDR3 loop: CASSPPLAGVTYEQYF. CDR3 nucleotides: TGTGCCAGCTCACCACCTCTAGCGGGGGTGACCTACGAGCAGTACTTC. Drawing the rest from reference TRBV18 and TRBJ2-7, the complete variable domain is NAGVMQNPRHLVRRRGQEARLRCSPMKGHSHVYWYRQLPEEGLKFMVYLQKENIIDESGMPKERFSAEFPKEGPSILRIQQVVRGDSAAYFCASSPPLAGVTYEQYFGPGTRLTVT.

The chain is built from TRBV11-2 and TRBJ2-7; TRBD1 matches 8 bases. V was clipped by 5 bases and J by 0 bases; unmatched bases: 9. This CDR3 contains 16 residues. CDR1 SGHAT and CDR2 FQNNGV come from the germline V gene. The CDR3 sequence: CASSLWGDRSSYEQYF. The DNA for the CDR3 is TGTGCCAGCAGCCTCTGGGGGGACAGGAGCTCCTACGAGCAGTACTTC.

This clone was recorded only once. The chain is built from TRBV29-1 and TRBJ1-3; 8 nucleotides align to TRBD1. Germline V gene sequence: CDR1 SQVTM, CDR2 ANQGSEA. J gave up 4 bases and V 4 bases, and 9 bases lay outside the gene matches. The CDR3 is 15 amino acids. The CDR3, as DNA: TGCAGCGTTGGATCAGGGGGCGAGTTGGGAAACACCATATATTTT. Encoded protein: CSVGSGGELGNTIYF. Full variable domain (remainder filled in from reference TRBV29-1 and TRBJ1-3): SAVISQKPSRDICQRGTSLTIQCQVDSQVTMMFWYRQQPGQSLTLIATANQGSEATYESGFVIDKFPISRPNLTFSTLTVSNMSPEDSSIYLCSVGSGGELGNTIYFGEGSWLTVV.

This chain joins TRBV9 and TRBJ1-4; the match to TRBD1 covers 11 bases. CDR3 length equals 16 residues. The germline V gene encodes CDR1 SGDLS and CDR2 YYNGEE. The V and J ends lost 4 bases and 4 bases, in that order; junction bases with no gene match: 6. CDR3 nucleotides: TGTGCCAGCAGCTCAGGACAGGGGGCTTTTAATGAAAAACTGTTTTTT. It specifies CASSSGQGAFNEKLFF.

The CDR3 DNA reads TGTGCCAGCACAGGGGGCAGAGACTATGGCTACACCTTC. Translation gives CASTGGRDYGYTF. The rearrangement uses TRBV25-1 and TRBJ1-2; 8 nucleotides line up with TRBD1. Germline V gene sequence: CDR1 MGHDK, CDR2 SYGVNS. CDR3 size: 13 residues. Trimming cost V 7 bases and J 3 bases; bases outside gene matches: 4.

The chain links TRBV29-1 to TRBJ2-7, with D possibly TRBD1 on 7 matching bases. The V end was cut by 2 bases, the J end by 4 bases, with 9 bases between. The V gene's germline CDR1 is SQVTM and CDR2 ANQGSEA. The CDR3 spans 12 residues. DNA for the CDR3: TGCAGCGTTGAACAGGGGGGATACGAGCAGTACTTC. Translation gives CSVEQGGYEQYF.